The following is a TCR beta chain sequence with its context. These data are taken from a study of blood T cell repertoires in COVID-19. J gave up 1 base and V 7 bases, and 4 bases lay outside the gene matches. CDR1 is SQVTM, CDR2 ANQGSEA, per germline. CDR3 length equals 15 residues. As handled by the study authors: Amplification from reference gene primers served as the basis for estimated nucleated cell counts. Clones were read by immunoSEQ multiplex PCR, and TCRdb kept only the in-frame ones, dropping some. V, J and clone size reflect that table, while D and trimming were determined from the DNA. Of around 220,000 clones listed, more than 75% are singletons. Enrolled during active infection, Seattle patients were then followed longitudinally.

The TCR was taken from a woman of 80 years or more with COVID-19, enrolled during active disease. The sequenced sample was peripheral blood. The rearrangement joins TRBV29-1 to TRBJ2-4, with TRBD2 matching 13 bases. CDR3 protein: CSATSGGNAKNIQYF. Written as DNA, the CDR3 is TGCAGCGCGACTAGCGGGGGGAACGCCAAAAACATTCAGTACTTC.